The 20 T cell receptor beta chains below all came from one sample that was sequenced in a study of relationships among human T cell subsets. Regulatory T cells were selected from positively selected CD4+ cells using anti-CD25 beads. The T cell receptor alpha and beta CDR3 regions were amplified from mRNA by semiquantitative ARM-PCR. Exponential amplification used communal superprimers after tagged nested gene-specific primers in ARM-PCR. TCRdb passed the multiplex PCR reads through MiXCR, listing each CDR3 protein once. The sample includes more than 13,000 distinct CDR3 sequences, roughly three fifths of them seen just once. Material: Tregs sorted from blood. These TCRs come from a man aged 40-49 years in good health.

This clonotype is a singleton in its sample. V gene TRBV20-1 combines with J gene TRBJ1-2; TRBD1 is a possible D gene (6 bases). Germline V gene sequence: CDR1 DFQATT, CDR2 SNEGSKA (reference sequence). The CDR3 is 14 residues long. Trimming left V 3 bases short and J 6 bases short, with 17 bases between. The CDR3 protein is CSARRYQGRDGYTF. Written as DNA, the CDR3 is TGCAGTGCTAGGCGATATCAGGGGAGAGATGGCTACACCTTC.

V and J are TRBV11-2 and TRBJ1-1; no reliable D call. This CDR3 spans 12 amino acids. The V gene's germline CDR1 is SGHAT and CDR2 FQNNGV. Trimming cost V 1 base and J 6 bases, with 6 bases left between them. DNA of the CDR3: TGTGCCAGCAGCTTAGCGTTGTCTGAAGCTTTCTTT. Translation gives CASSLALSEAFF.

The gene calls are TRBV18 and TRBJ1-3; D is perhaps TRBD1 (5 bases). Trimming stripped 0 bases from V and 2 bases from J, with 5 bases between. CDR3 size: 14 residues. The germline CDR1 and CDR2 sequences are KGHSH and LQKENI. CDR3 loop: CASSPPGPGNTIYF. DNA of the CDR3: TGTGCCAGCTCACCACCGGGACCTGGAAACACCATATATTTT.

The chain uses TRBV7-6 and TRBJ2-1; 9 positions agree with TRBD1. V lost 5 bases to trimming and J lost 3 bases; unmatched junction nucleotides: 8. CDR1 is SGHVS and CDR2 is FNYEAQ in the germline V gene. The CDR3 totals 16 residues. CDR3 amino acids: CASSTNPGQGYNEQFF. The CDR3 DNA reads TGTGCCAGCAGCACTAACCCGGGACAGGGCTACAATGAGCAGTTCTTC.

The chain has TRBV5-1 and TRBJ2-1; 7 nucleotides line up with TRBD2. Germline V gene lookup returns CDR1 SGHRS and CDR2 YFSETQ. The CDR3 totals 11 residues. Trimming at V came to 7 bases and at J to 8 bases, leaving 3 bases not matched to a gene. CDR3 sequence reads: CASRGVDEQFF. In nucleotides, the CDR3 is TGCGCCAGCCGGGGGGTGGATGAGCAGTTCTTC.

This clonotype is a singleton in its sample. The rearrangement links TRBV29-1 to TRBJ2-3; 7 bases are a match to TRBD2. Trimming cost V 3 bases and J 2 bases; bases outside gene matches: 5. Germline assignment: CDR1 SQVTM and CDR2 ANQGSEA. The CDR3 length is 14 residues. CDR3 loop: CSVDAGRTTDTQYF. CDR3 sequence (DNA): TGCAGCGTTGATGCCGGGAGGACCACAGATACGCAGTATTTT.

The chain recombines TRBV27 with TRBJ1-1; weak D call: TRBD1 (5 bases). Germline lookup yields CDR1 MNHEY and CDR2 SMNVEV (reference sequence). The CDR3 runs to 14 residues. Between the trimmed V and J ends, which lost 6 bases and 5 bases, there was a span of 16 bases. CDR3 residues: CASRQDLRRTEAFF. CDR3 DNA sequence: TGTGCCAGCAGACAGGACCTAAGGAGGACTGAAGCTTTCTTT.

Only one count was recorded for this clonotype. A much larger clone sits a single nucleotide away, making a read error possible. This chain links TRBV27 with TRBJ2-3; D perhaps matches TRBD1 (6 bases). The germline gives CDR1 MNHEY, CDR2 SMNVEV (reference sequence). The CDR3 is 13 residues long. DNA of the CDR3: TGTGCCGGCAGTTTATGGGGACAAAATACGCAGTATTTT. This encodes CAGSLWGQNTQYF.

The chain couples TRBV7-2 to TRBJ1-2; no firm D call. The V end was cut by 6 bases, the J end by 0 bases, with 8 bases between. Germline V lookup: CDR1 SGHTA, CDR2 FQGNSA. The CDR3 runs 13 residues. Here the CDR3 reads CASSYDPNYGYTF. The CDR3, as DNA: TGTGCCAGCAGTTACGACCCTAACTATGGCTACACCTTC.

This clonotype occurred a few times. The chain is built from TRBV18 and TRBJ2-1; 13 bases match TRBD2. Germline CDR1 KGHSH, CDR2 LQKENI. The CDR3 extends over 16 amino acids. V dropped 5 bases and J dropped 5; count of bases not matched to a gene: 6. The CDR3 protein is CASSDGTSGTHNEQFF. The CDR3 DNA reads TGTGCCAGCTCAGATGGGACTAGCGGGACCCACAATGAGCAGTTCTTC.

This clonotype appeared a few times. The chain has TRBV28 and TRBJ2-7; 10 nucleotides match TRBD2. Germline CDR1 and CDR2: MDHEN and SYDVKM. J lost 4 bases, V lost 5 bases, and 14 bases had no gene match. The CDR3 consists of 17 residues. The CDR3 loop is CASSPPPLAGNNYEQYF. The CDR3 DNA is TGTGCCAGCAGTCCCCCTCCACTAGCGGGGAATAATTACGAGCAGTACTTC.

The chain is built from TRBV20-1 and TRBJ2-3, with 8 nucleotides matching TRBD2. Trimming cost V 2 bases and J 6 bases; bases outside gene matches: 4. The CDR3 covers 13 residues. Germline V gene sequence: CDR1 DFQATT, CDR2 SNEGSKA (reference sequence). The CDR3 protein is CSARTSGPDTQYF. In nucleotides, the CDR3 is TGCAGTGCTAGAACTAGCGGACCGGATACGCAGTATTTT.

By share, this clonotype ranks as medium-sized. This chain joins TRBV20-1 and TRBJ1-1, with 9 nucleotides matching TRBD1. With V trimmed by 3 bases and J by 4 bases, 0 bases remained unmatched. Germline-derived CDR1 and CDR2 are DFQATT and SNEGSKA (reference sequence). CDR3 length: 12 amino acids. In DNA, the CDR3 is TGCAGTGCTAGGACAGGGGGCACTGAAGCTTTCTTT. Its protein product is CSARTGGTEAFF.

The rearrangement joins TRBV7-2 to TRBJ2-3; 7 nucleotides match TRBD1. CDR3 length: 17 residues. CDR1 is SGHTA, CDR2 FQGNSA, per germline. The J segment lost 2 bases and the V segment lost 5 bases, leaving 13 bases of the junction unmatched. CDR3 sequence: CASSRAPTGVTTDTQYF. DNA of the CDR3: TGTGCCAGCAGCCGGGCCCCTACAGGGGTTACCACAGATACGCAGTATTTT.

The chain uses TRBV28 and TRBJ1-2; no definite D call. The CDR3 loop spans 14 amino acids. Trimming took off 3 bases at V and 4 bases at J, with 12 bases between the two ends. The germline CDR1 and CDR2 sequences are MDHEN and SYDVKM. CDR3 sequence: CASSFPQQSYGYTF. In DNA, the CDR3 is TGTGCCAGCAGTTTCCCCCAACAGTCCTATGGCTACACCTTC.

This clonotype was counted a few times. The chain uses TRBV11-2 and TRBJ1-1, with D uncertain. Germline CDR1 SGHAT, CDR2 FQNNGV. The V gene lost 3 bases and the J gene lost 1 base, with 9 bases spanning the gap. CDR3 size: 14 residues. The CDR3 region is CASSLYGPNTEAFF. DNA for the CDR3: TGTGCCAGCAGCTTGTACGGCCCGAACACTGAAGCTTTCTTT.

This clonotype was found once. The V gene is TRBV10-3, the J gene TRBJ1-5; 8 nucleotides align to TRBD1. This CDR3 comprises 14 residues. CDR1 is ENHRY, CDR2 SYGVKD, per germline. V dropped 6 bases and J dropped 6; count of bases not matched to a gene: 7. The CDR3 nucleotides are TGTGCCATCAGCCAGACAGGGGATGCTCAGCCCCAGCATTTT. This translates into CAISQTGDAQPQHF.

The chain recombines TRBV12-3 or TRBV12-4 with TRBJ2-1; D call uncertain. With 1 base removed from V and 5 bases from J, the gap between germline ends came to 12 bases. The CDR3 consists of 15 residues. The CDR3: CASSLGTGPHNEQFF. In nucleotides, the CDR3 is TGTGCCAGCAGTTTAGGCACTGGCCCGCACAATGAGCAGTTCTTC.

The chain employs TRBV11-1 and TRBJ2-7; D is unresolved. Trimming left V 5 bases short and J 2 bases short, with 10 bases between. Per the germline V gene, CDR1 is SGHAT and CDR2 is FQDESV (reference sequence). The CDR3 is made up of 13 amino acids. The CDR3 DNA reads TGTGCCAGCAGCACCGACTTCACCTACGAGCAGTACTTC. Its protein product is CASSTDFTYEQYF.

The chain couples TRBV28 to TRBJ2-1, with 13 nucleotides matching TRBD2. The V segment lost 6 bases and the J segment 6 bases; nucleotides outside the gene matches: 11. CDR1 and CDR2 from the germline V gene are MDHEN and SYDVKM. CDR3 size: 17 residues. The DNA of the CDR3 is TGTGCCAGCAGGGAGGGCGGAACTAGCGGGAGGGCCAATGAGCAGTTCTTC. It is translated as CASREGGTSGRANEQFF. Together with reference TRBV28 and TRBJ2-1, the CDR3 gives the full variable domain: DVKVTQSSRYLVKRTGEKVFLECVQDMDHENMFWYRQDPGLGLRLIYFSYDVKMKEKGDIPEGYSVSREKKERFSLILESASTNQTSMYLCASREGGTSGRANEQFFGPGTRLTVL.